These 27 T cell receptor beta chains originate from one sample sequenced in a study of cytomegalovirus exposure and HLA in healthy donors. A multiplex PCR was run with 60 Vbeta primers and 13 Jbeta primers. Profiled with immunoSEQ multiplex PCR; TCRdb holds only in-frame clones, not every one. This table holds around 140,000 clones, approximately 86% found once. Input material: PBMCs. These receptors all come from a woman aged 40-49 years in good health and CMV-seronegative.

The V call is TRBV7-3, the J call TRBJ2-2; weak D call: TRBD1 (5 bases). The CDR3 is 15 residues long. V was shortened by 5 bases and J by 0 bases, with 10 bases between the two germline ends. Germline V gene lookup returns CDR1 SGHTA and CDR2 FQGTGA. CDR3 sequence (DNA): TGTGCCAGCAGCCGAGGACAATCGAACACCGGGGAGCTGTTTTTT. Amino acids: CASSRGQSNTGELFF.

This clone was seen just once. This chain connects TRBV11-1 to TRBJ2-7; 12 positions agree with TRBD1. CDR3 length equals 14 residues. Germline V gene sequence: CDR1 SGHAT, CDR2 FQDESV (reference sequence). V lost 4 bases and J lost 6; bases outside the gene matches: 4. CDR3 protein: CASSSGTGGLEQYF. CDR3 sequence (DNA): TGTGCCAGCAGCTCTGGGACAGGGGGCCTCGAGCAGTACTTC.

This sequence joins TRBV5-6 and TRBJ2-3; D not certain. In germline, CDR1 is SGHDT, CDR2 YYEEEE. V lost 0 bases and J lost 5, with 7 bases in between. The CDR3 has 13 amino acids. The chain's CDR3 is CASSLGPGDTQYF. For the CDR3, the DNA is TGTGCCAGCAGCTTGGGGCCGGGAGATACGCAGTATTTT.

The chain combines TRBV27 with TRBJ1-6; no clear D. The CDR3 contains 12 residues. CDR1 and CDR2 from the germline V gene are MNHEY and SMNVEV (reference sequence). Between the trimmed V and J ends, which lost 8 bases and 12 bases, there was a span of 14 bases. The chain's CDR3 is CASGLLERPLHF. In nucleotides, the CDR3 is TGTGCCAGCGGACTCCTCGAACGACCCCTCCACTTT.

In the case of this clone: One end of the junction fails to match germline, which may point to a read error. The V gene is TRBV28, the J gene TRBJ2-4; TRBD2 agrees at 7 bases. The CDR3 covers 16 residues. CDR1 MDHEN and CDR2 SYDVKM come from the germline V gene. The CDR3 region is CASSLFVAGEINIRYF. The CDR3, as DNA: TGTGCCAGCAGTTTATTCGTAGCGGGTGAGATAAACATTCGGTACTTC.

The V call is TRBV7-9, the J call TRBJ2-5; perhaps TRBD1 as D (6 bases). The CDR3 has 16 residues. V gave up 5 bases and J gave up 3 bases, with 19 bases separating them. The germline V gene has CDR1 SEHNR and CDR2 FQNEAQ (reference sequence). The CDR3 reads CASSTTGQQVEETQYF. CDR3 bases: TGTGCCAGCAGCACCACAGGGCAACAGGTAGAAGAGACCCAGTACTTC.

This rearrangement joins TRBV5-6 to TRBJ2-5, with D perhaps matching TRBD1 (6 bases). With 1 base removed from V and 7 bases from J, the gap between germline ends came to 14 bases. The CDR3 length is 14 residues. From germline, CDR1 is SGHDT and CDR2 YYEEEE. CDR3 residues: CASSLSGASGTQYF. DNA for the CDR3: TGTGCCAGCAGCTTGTCAGGGGCCTCGGGGACCCAGTACTTC.

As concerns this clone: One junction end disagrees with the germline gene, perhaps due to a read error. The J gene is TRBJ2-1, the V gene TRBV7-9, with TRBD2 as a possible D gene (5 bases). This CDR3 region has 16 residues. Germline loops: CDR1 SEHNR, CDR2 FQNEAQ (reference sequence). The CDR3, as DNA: TGTTCCAGCAGCCCAAAACTAGTAGCCTCCTTGGATGAGCAGTTCTTC. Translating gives CSSSPKLVASLDEQFF.

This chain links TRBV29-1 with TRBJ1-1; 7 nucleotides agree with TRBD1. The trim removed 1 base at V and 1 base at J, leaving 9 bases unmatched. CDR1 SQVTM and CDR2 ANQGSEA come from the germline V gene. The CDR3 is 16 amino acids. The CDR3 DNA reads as TGCAGCGTTGAAGGTAGTTGGGGACAGTCGAACACTGAAGCTTTCTTT. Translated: CSVEGSWGQSNTEAFF.

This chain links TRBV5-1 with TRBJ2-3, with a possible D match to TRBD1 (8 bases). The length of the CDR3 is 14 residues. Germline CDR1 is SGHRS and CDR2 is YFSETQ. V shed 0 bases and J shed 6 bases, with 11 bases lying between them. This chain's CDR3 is CASSLEQGGDTQYF. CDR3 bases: TGCGCCAGCAGCTTGGAACAGGGGGGGGATACGCAGTATTTT.

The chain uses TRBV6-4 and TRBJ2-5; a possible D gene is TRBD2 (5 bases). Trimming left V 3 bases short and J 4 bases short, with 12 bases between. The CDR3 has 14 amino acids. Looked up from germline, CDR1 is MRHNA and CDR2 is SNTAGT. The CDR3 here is CASSELLGGETQYF. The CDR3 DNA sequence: TGTGCCAGCAGTGAACTCCTCGGAGGAGAGACCCAGTACTTC.

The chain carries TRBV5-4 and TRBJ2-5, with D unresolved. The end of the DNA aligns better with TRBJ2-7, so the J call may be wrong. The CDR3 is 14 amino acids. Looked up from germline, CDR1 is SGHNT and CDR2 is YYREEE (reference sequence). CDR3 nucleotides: TGTGCCAGCAGCTTGGACGTCGGAGCCTACGAGCAGTACTTC. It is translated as CASSLDVGAYEQYF.

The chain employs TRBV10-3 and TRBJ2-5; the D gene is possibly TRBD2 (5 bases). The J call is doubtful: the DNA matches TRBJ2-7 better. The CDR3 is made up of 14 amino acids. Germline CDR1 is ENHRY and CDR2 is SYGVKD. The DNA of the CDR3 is TGTGCCATCAGTGAGTCCGCAGAGGGATACGAGCAGTACTTC. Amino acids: CAISESAEGYEQYF.

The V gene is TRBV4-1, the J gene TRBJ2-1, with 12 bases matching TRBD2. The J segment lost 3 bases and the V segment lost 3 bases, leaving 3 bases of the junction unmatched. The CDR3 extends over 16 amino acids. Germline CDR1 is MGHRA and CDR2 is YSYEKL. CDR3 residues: CASSQETSGSYNEQFF. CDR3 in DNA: TGCGCCAGCAGCCAGGAGACTAGCGGGAGCTACAATGAGCAGTTCTTC.

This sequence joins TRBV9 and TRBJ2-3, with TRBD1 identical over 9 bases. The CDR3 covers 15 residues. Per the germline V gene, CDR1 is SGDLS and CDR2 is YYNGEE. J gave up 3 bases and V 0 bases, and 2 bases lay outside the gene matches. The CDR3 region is CASSVGGTGTDTQYF. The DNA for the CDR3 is TGTGCCAGCAGCGTAGGAGGGACAGGGACAGATACGCAGTATTTT.

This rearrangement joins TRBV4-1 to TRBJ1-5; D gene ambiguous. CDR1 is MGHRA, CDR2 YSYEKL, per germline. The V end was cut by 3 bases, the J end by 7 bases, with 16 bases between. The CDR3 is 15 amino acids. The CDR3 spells CASSHRTRDRQPQHF. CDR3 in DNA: TGCGCCAGCAGCCATAGGACTCGAGACCGGCAGCCCCAGCATTTT.

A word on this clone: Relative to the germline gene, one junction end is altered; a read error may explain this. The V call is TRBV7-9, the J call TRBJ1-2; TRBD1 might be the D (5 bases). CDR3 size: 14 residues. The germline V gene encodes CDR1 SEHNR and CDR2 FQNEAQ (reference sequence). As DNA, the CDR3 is TGTTCCAGCAGCTTAATTGCGGGGCCCTATGGCTACACCTTC. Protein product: CSSSLIAGPYGYTF.

The CDR3 sequence is CAISEVQGNQPQHF. CDR3 nucleotide sequence: TGTGCCATCAGTGAAGTACAGGGCAATCAGCCCCAGCATTTT. The rearrangement links TRBV10-3 to TRBJ1-5; the D gene is possibly TRBD1 (5 bases). CDR1 and CDR2 (germline): ENHRY, SYGVKD. The CDR3 spans 14 residues. Between the trimmed V and J ends, which lost 3 bases and 2 bases, there was a span of 8 bases.

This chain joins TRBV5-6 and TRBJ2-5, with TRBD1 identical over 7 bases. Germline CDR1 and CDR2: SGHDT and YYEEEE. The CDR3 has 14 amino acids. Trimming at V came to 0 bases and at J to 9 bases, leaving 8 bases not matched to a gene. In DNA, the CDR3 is TGTGCCAGCAGCTTGGCGGGGACAGTCGTCGCCCAGTACTTC. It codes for CASSLAGTVVAQYF.

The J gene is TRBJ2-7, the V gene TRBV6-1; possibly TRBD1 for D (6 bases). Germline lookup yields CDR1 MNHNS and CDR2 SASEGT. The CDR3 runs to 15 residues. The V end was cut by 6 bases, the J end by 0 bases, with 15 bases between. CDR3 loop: CASSVSGTSSYEQYF. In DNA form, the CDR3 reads TGTGCCAGCAGCGTGTCCGGGACATCCTCCTACGAGCAGTACTTC.

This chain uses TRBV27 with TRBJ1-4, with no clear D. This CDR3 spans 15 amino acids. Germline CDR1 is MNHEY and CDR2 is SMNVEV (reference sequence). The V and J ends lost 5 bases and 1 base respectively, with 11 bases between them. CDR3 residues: CASSPQRGTNEKLFF. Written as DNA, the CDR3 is TGTGCCAGCAGTCCCCAACGGGGAACTAATGAAAAACTGTTTTTT.

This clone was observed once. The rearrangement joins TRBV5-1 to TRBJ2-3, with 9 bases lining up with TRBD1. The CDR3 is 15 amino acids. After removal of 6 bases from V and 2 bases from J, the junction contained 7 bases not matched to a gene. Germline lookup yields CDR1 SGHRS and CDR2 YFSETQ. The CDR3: CASKQQGAPTDTQYF. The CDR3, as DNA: TGCGCCAGCAAGCAACAGGGGGCACCCACAGATACGCAGTATTTT. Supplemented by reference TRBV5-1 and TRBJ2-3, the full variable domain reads KAGVTQTPRYLIKTRGQQVTLSCSPISGHRSVSWYQQTPGQGLQFLFEYFSETQRNKGNFPGRFSGRQFSNSRSEMNVSTLELGDSALYLCASKQQGAPTDTQYFGPGTRLTVL.

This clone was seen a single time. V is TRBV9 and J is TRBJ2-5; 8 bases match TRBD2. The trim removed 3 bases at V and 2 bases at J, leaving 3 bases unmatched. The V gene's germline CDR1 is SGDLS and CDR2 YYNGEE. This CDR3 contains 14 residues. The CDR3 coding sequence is TGTGCCAGCAGCGGTAGCGGGATTCAAGAGACCCAGTACTTC. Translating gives CASSGSGIQETQYF. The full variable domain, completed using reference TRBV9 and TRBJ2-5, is DSGVTQTPKHLITATGQRVTLRCSPRSGDLSVYWYQQSLDQGLQFLIQYYNGEERAKGNILERFSAQQFPDLHSELNLSSLELGDSALYFCASSGSGIQETQYFGPGTRLLVL.

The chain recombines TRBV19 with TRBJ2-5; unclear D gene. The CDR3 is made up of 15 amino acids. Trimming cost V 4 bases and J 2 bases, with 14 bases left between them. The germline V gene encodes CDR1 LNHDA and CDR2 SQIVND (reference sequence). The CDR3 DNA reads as TGTGCCAGTAGTACCCTGCAGTGGAGTCAAGAGACCCAGTACTTC. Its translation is CASSTLQWSQETQYF.

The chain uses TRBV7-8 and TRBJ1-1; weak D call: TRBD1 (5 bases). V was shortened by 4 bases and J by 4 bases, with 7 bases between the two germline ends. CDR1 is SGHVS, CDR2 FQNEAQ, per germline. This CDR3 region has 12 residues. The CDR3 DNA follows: TGTGCCAGCAGCTGGGGGGGCACTGAAGCTTTCTTT. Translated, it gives CASSWGGTEAFF.

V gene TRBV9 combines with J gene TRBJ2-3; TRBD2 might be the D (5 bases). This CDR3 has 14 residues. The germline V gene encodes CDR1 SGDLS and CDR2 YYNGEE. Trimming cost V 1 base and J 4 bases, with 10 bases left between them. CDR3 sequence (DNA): TGTGCCAGCAGCGTACAAGCGGCCCCAGATACGCAGTATTTT. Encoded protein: CASSVQAAPDTQYF.

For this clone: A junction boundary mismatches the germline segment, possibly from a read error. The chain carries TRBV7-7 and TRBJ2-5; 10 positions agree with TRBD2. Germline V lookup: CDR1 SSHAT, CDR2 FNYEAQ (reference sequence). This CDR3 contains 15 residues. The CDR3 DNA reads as TGTGCTAGCAGCGTAGGTAGCGGGAGGAGAGAGACCCAGTACTTC. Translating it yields CASSVGSGRRETQYF. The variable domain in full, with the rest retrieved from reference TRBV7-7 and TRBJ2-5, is GAGVSQSPRYKVTKRGQDVTLRCDPISSHATLYWYQQALGQGPEFLTYFNYEAQPDKSGLPSDRFSAERPEGSISTLTIQRTEQRDSAMYRCASSVGSGRRETQYFGPGTRLLVL.